The next 14 T cell receptor beta chains were all read from a single sample in a study of CD8 T cells in Susac syndrome. RNA was extracted with the RNeasy kit, and a quantity of 0.5 to 1 ug was reverse transcribed using random hexamers. TCRdb ran MiXCR on the immunoSEQ multiplex PCR reads and lists one entry per CDR3 protein. The sample contains about 100,000 distinct CDR3 sequences, approximately 95% of which appear only once. The sample consisted of CD8+ T cells from PBMCs. These receptors originate from a human donor with Susac syndrome.

V usage is TRBV10-2 and J usage is TRBJ2-7; D not resolved. Germline V gene lookup returns CDR1 WSHSY and CDR2 SAAADI. V shed 0 bases and J shed 9 bases, with 15 bases lying between them. CDR3 length: 14 amino acids. CDR3 DNA sequence: TGCGCCAGCAGTGAGTCGCCTAGGCCATCTGGGCAGTACTTC. This sequence encodes CASSESPRPSGQYF.

The rearrangement joins TRBV29-1 to TRBJ2-7; D not resolved. The CDR3 has 15 amino acids. The germline V gene encodes CDR1 SQVTM and CDR2 ANQGSEA. V lost 3 bases, J lost 0 bases, and 15 bases lay in between. CDR3 DNA sequence: TGCAGCGTTGATAAACCAGGTGCTAACTCCTACGAGCAGTACTTC. Translated, it gives CSVDKPGANSYEQYF.

This chain joins TRBV29-1 and TRBJ2-5, with a tentative D call TRBD2 (6 bases). This CDR3 is 11 amino acids long. V was trimmed by 8 bases and J by 5 bases, leaving 12 bases between them. The germline V gene encodes CDR1 SQVTM and CDR2 ANQGSEA. The CDR3 DNA reads as TGCAGCCTGGGACTGGGGGAGACCCAGTACTTC. It specifies CSLGLGETQYF.

This clonotype was picked up one time. The chain combines TRBV20-1 with TRBJ1-1, with D possibly being TRBD1 (5 bases). V lost 0 bases and J 2 bases, leaving 16 bases between the germline ends. Germline CDR1 is DFQATT and CDR2 is SNEGSKA (reference sequence). CDR3 size: 16 residues. The CDR3 nucleotides are TGCAGTGCTAGAGACAGGCTCCGGGGGGGAAACACTGAAGCTTTCTTT. Its translation: CSARDRLRGGNTEAFF.

The V gene is TRBV29-1, the J gene TRBJ2-2, with TRBD2 matching 12 bases. CDR1 and CDR2 from the germline V gene are SQVTM and ANQGSEA. V was pared by 0 bases and J by 0 bases, with 8 bases of the junction left unmatched. The CDR3 spans 19 residues. The CDR3 DNA is TGCAGCGTTGAAGATCGGACTAGCGGGGTGGGTGCGAACACCGGGGAGCTGTTTTTT. This translates into CSVEDRTSGVGANTGELFF.

This rearrangement joins TRBV28 to TRBJ2-5, with D perhaps matching TRBD1 or TRBD2 (5 bases each). The CDR3 totals 12 residues. Germline assignment: CDR1 MDHEN and CDR2 SYDVKM. Trimming cost V 5 bases and J 4 bases, with 8 bases left between them. CDR3 protein: CASSGGVETQYF. For the CDR3, the DNA is TGTGCCAGCAGTGGGGGAGTAGAGACCCAGTACTTC.

The chain uses TRBV25-1 and TRBJ2-7; 9 bases align to TRBD2. The ends lost 4 bases at V and 5 bases at J; junction bases unmatched: 9. The CDR3 sequence is 15 residues long. Looked up from germline, CDR1 is MGHDK and CDR2 is SYGVNS. DNA for the CDR3: TGTGCCAGCAGTGGTTTAGCGGGAGTGGGCCACGAGCAGTACTTC. Its protein product is CASSGLAGVGHEQYF.

CDR3 amino acids: CATSRTSGGETQYF. CDR3 DNA: TGTGCCACCAGCAGGACATCGGGGGGGGAGACCCAGTACTTC. V usage is TRBV15 and J usage is TRBJ2-5; the match to TRBD2 covers 8 bases. This CDR3 is built from 14 residues. V trimming: 3 bases; J trimming: 5 bases; junction bases outside the gene matches: 5. Germline-derived CDR1 and CDR2 are LNHNV and YYDKDF (reference sequence).

The chain is built from TRBV7-9 and TRBJ1-2, with 7 nucleotides matching TRBD1. The CDR3 covers 12 residues. V lost 3 bases and J lost 6; bases outside the gene matches: 1. CDR1 and CDR2 (germline): SEHNR, FQNEAQ (reference sequence). For the CDR3, the DNA is TGTGCCAGCAGCTTTACAGGGGATGGCTACACCTTC. Translating gives CASSFTGDGYTF.

This chain joins TRBV6-2 or TRBV6-3 and TRBJ2-2, with D unresolved. The CDR3 is made up of 16 amino acids. The germline V gene has CDR1 MNHEY and CDR2 SVGEGT. Trimming left V 7 bases short and J 8 bases short, with 23 bases between. Written as DNA, the CDR3 is TGTGCCAGCAAAAACGGGCGAACCGTCGCGGTGGGGGAGCTGTTTTTT. It codes for CASKNGRTVAVGELFF.

A single count supports this clonotype. The chain links TRBV6-4 to TRBJ1-2; D might be TRBD1 (5 bases). V shed 5 bases and J shed 4 bases, with 17 bases lying between them. CDR3 length equals 15 residues. Germline V gene sequence: CDR1 MRHNA, CDR2 SNTAGT. In DNA, the CDR3 is TGTGCCAGCAGTCCCCAGGGAGGCGTCGGCTATGGCTACACCTTC. Its translation: CASSPQGGVGYGYTF.

This chain links TRBV5-1 with TRBJ2-1, with a possible D match to TRBD1 (5 bases). Germline values: CDR1 SGHRS, CDR2 YFSETQ. CDR3 length: 11 amino acids. The V end lost 4 bases, the J end lost 12 bases, and 11 bases lay between the germline ends. Here the CDR3 reads CASSPGSRQFF. The CDR3 nucleotides read TGCGCCAGCAGCCCAGGGTCGCGGCAGTTCTTC.

This clonotype has only one observation. The chain has TRBV28 and TRBJ2-5; D remains ambiguous. CDR3 size: 11 residues. From germline, CDR1 is MDHEN and CDR2 SYDVKM. V was trimmed by 7 bases and J by 0 bases, leaving 3 bases between them. This CDR3 is CASNHQETQYF. In DNA, the CDR3 is TGTGCCAGCAATCACCAAGAGACCCAGTACTTC.

The V call is TRBV18, the J call TRBJ2-3, with D uncertain. The J call is in doubt because the DNA end fits TRBJ1-5 better. This CDR3 contains 14 residues. Germline V gene data show CDR1 as KGHSH and CDR2 as LQKENI. The CDR3 DNA sequence: TGTGCCAGCTCCCGGGTACATAGCACAGATACGCAGCATTTT. Translating it yields CASSRVHSTDTQHF.